The clone carrying this T cell receptor (beta chain) was detected ten times or more. Its specificity is unknown. Time point indicated: patch test 3, about 24 weeks after DPC sensitization. Indicated treatment: therapeutic diphenylcyclopropenone sensitization with weekly scalp DPC. Blood sampling occurred before each patch-test application. These data originate in a study of human T cells and chemical hapten exposure. In the study overall: Patch tests applied 0.01% DPC to the upper back, read at 6 days. Whole-study results and caveats: After DPC sensitization, TCRs above 1 in 1000 frequency showed no change. Controls had significantly fewer large CDR3 similarity clusters than were formed by expanded TCRs.

The CDR3 contains 16 residues. TCRdb processed the RACE reads anew with MiXCR; each CDR3 protein has one entry. The sample contains about 58,000 distinct CDR3 sequences, 9.5% to 15% of which appear only once. This chain connects TRBV21-1 to TRBJ2-3; the table's D call, TRBD2, was not checked against the DNA. TRBV21-1 has pseudogene status. Sequencing used whole blood, obtained in connection with sensitization to the hapten diphenylcyclopropenone (DPC). This receptor was obtained from a man aged 25 to 40 with alopecia areata. Some clones in this sample may be carry-over from other donors' samples. CDR3 protein: CASSARLAGFTDTQYF. CDR3 in DNA: TGTGCCAGCAGCGCCCGACTAGCGGGATTCACAGATACGCAGTATTTT.